This entry lists 24 T cell receptor beta chains sequenced from one sample in a study of T cells in tumors and immune-related adverse events. Assay used: immunoSEQ multiplex PCR; TCRdb lists only in-frame clones, some missing. The sample gives around 8,300 clones, 90% to 95% of which show up once; 2.2% is in the top ten. Sequencing was performed on lymph node tissue, taken from a patient treated with anti-PD-1 therapy. Receptor source: a female donor with metastatic renal cell carcinoma.

This clone was seen only a few times. The CDR3 reads CASTTGTSPIDEQFF. The CDR3 region has the DNA TGCGCCAGCACCACCGGGACTAGCCCGATTGATGAGCAGTTCTTC. V is TRBV10-1 and J is TRBJ2-1, with TRBD2 identical over 9 bases. Germline V CDR1 and CDR2: WNHNN, SYGVQD (reference sequence). V dropped 7 bases and J dropped 8; count of bases not matched to a gene: 12. The CDR3 length is 15 residues.

V gene TRBV15 combines with J gene TRBJ1-2, with D perhaps TRBD1 (5 bases). Deletions cut 0 bases from V and 9 bases from J, with 11 bases between. Looked up from germline, CDR1 is LNHNV and CDR2 is YYDKDF (reference sequence). The CDR3 spans 13 residues. CDR3 residues: CATSREEGESYTF. DNA for the CDR3: TGTGCCACCAGCAGAGAAGAAGGGGAAAGCTACACCTTC.

This clone was detected only once. The genes are TRBV6-1 and TRBJ2-4, with 7 bases fitting TRBD1. The CDR3 covers 20 residues. J gave up 1 base and V 2 bases, and 17 bases lay outside the gene matches. Germline V gives CDR1 MNHNS, CDR2 SASEGT. CDR3 in DNA: TGTGCCAGCAGTGAATTTCCAGGGGGTTATCGTAATTTGGCCAAAAACATTCAGTACTTC. Its translation: CASSEFPGGYRNLAKNIQYF.

In this sample, this clone turned up once. The J gene is TRBJ2-1, the V gene TRBV13, with 8 bases lining up with TRBD2. Germline CDR1 and CDR2: PRHDT and FYEKMQ (reference sequence). The CDR3 spans 22 residues. V was pared by 1 base and J by 0 bases, with 20 bases of the junction left unmatched. The CDR3 protein is CASSLAPVVQREFPSSYNEQFF. In DNA form, the CDR3 reads TGTGCCAGCAGCTTAGCACCGGTCGTTCAGCGGGAGTTCCCTAGCTCCTACAATGAGCAGTTCTTC.

The CDR3 DNA reads as TGCGCCAGCAGCCAAGGTGACAGGGGGCTGGAGACCCAGTACTTC. Translating gives CASSQGDRGLETQYF. The chain uses TRBV4-1 and TRBJ2-5; 10 nucleotides agree with TRBD1. The ends lost 1 base at V and 5 bases at J; junction bases unmatched: 4. The germline CDR1 and CDR2 sequences are MGHRA and YSYEKL. This CDR3 is built from 15 residues.

The chain has TRBV7-6 and TRBJ2-5; D not resolved. From germline, CDR1 is SGHVS and CDR2 FNYEAQ. Trimming pared 4 bases from V and 2 bases from J, leaving 8 bases between. CDR3 length equals 13 residues. In DNA, the CDR3 is TGTGCCAGCAGCTACTCACATCAAGAGACCCAGTACTTC. This sequence encodes CASSYSHQETQYF.

The chain uses TRBV5-4 and TRBJ1-1; maybe TRBD1 (6 bases). The CDR3 runs 16 residues. With 6 bases removed from V and 4 bases from J, the gap between germline ends came to 22 bases. Germline V gene lookup returns CDR1 SGHNT and CDR2 YYREEE (reference sequence). The CDR3 DNA is TGTGCCAGCACGCACATGATGGGGGCGCGGAGCACTGAAGCTTTCTTT. Its translation is CASTHMMGARSTEAFF.

The chain recombines TRBV7-6 with TRBJ2-7; D is possibly TRBD2 (6 bases). V was pared by 2 bases and J by 3 bases, with 11 bases between. CDR1 is SGHVS and CDR2 is FNYEAQ in the germline V gene. This CDR3 is 14 amino acids long. CDR3 sequence reads: CASSLNPGSYEQYF. CDR3 nucleotide sequence: TGTGCCAGCAGCTTAAATCCCGGGAGCTACGAGCAGTACTTC.

This chain links TRBV11-3 with TRBJ2-5, with a tentative D call TRBD1 (8 bases). The V and J ends lost 4 bases and 4 bases respectively, with 19 bases between them. Germline CDR1 reads SGHNT; CDR2 reads YENEEA. CDR3 length: 16 amino acids. CDR3 in DNA: TGTGCCAGCAGCTGGAACACAGGGGGAGGGCGAGAGACCCAGTACTTC. This gives the protein CASSWNTGGGRETQYF.

The V gene is TRBV18, the J gene TRBJ1-5; tentatively, D is TRBD1 (5 bases). V lost 1 base and J 6 bases, leaving 13 bases between the germline ends. Germline assignment: CDR1 KGHSH and CDR2 LQKENI. CDR3 length: 15 amino acids. The CDR3 region has the DNA TGTGCCAGCTCACCACGGGGGAATCGTGGTCAGCCCCAGCATTTT. This translates into CASSPRGNRGQPQHF.

The genes are TRBV7-8 and TRBJ2-1, with 7 bases aligning to TRBD1. The CDR3 runs to 15 residues. Per germline, CDR1 SGHVS and CDR2 FQNEAQ. V was clipped by 5 bases and J by 8 bases; unmatched bases: 12. This CDR3 is CASSRRTGVGYEQFF. The CDR3 DNA reads TGTGCCAGCAGCCGAAGAACAGGGGTAGGATATGAGCAGTTCTTC. The full variable domain, with the rest looked up from reference TRBV7-8 and TRBJ2-1, is GAGVSQSPRYKVAKRGQDVALRCDPISGHVSLFWYQQALGQGPEFLTYFQNEAQLDKSGLPSDRFFAERPEGSVSTLKIQRTQQEDSAVYLCASSRRTGVGYEQFFGPGTRLTVL.

On this clone itself: The missing conserved phenylalanine or tryptophan at the end of this CDR3 makes a read error likely. The CDR3 region is CASTWTGTGYGYTL. CDR3 bases: TGTGCCAGCACCTGGACAGGGACAGGCTATGGCTACACCTTA. This chain connects TRBV5-8 to TRBJ1-2; 8 bases are a match to TRBD1. The CDR3 length is 14 residues. V shed 6 bases, J shed 4 bases, and the junction held 8 bases outside the gene matches. CDR1 and CDR2 (germline): SGHTS, YDEGEE.

The chain uses TRBV19 and TRBJ1-4; no firm D call. The V end lost 9 bases, the J end lost 8 bases, and 16 bases lay between the germline ends. The germline CDR1 and CDR2 sequences are LNHDA and SQIVND (reference sequence). CDR3 length: 13 residues. As DNA, the CDR3 is TGTGCCAGCATCGATTGGGCGGGCGAAAAACTGTTTTTT. Residues: CASIDWAGEKLFF. Complete variable domain (other parts from reference TRBV19 and TRBJ1-4): DGGITQSPKYLFRKEGQNVTLSCEQNLNHDAMYWYRQDPGQGLRLIYYSQIVNDFQKGDIAEGYSVSREKKESFPLTVTSAQKNPTAFYLCASIDWAGEKLFFGSGTQLSVL.

The chain combines TRBV5-1 with TRBJ2-2; no reliable D call. V was cut by 3 bases and J by 2 bases, with 5 bases left in between. Germline values: CDR1 SGHRS, CDR2 YFSETQ. The CDR3 covers 13 residues. The CDR3 sequence: CASSSRNTGELFF. CDR3 DNA sequence: TGCGCCAGCAGCTCTCGAAACACCGGGGAGCTGTTTTTT.

This rearrangement joins TRBV7-2 to TRBJ1-1; 10 positions match TRBD1. CDR1 SGHTA and CDR2 FQGNSA come from the germline V gene. V lost 1 base to trimming and J lost 3 bases; unmatched junction nucleotides: 2. The CDR3 sequence is 15 residues long. The CDR3 sequence: CASSLDGTGDTEAFF. In DNA form, the CDR3 reads TGTGCCAGCAGCTTAGACGGGACAGGGGACACTGAAGCTTTCTTT.

This clone has only a few counts. The rearrangement links TRBV4-3 to TRBJ2-3, with D tentatively TRBD1 (5 bases). This CDR3 contains 12 residues. V lost 2 bases, J lost 8 bases, and 8 bases lay in between. The germline CDR1 and CDR2 sequences are LGHNA and YSLEER. CDR3 residues: CASSQLQGTQYF. In DNA form, the CDR3 reads TGCGCCAGCAGCCAATTGCAGGGTACGCAGTATTTT.

The chain combines TRBV4-2 with TRBJ2-7, with 7 bases fitting TRBD2. CDR3 length: 15 amino acids. Germline V CDR1 and CDR2: LGHNA, YNFKEQ. V lost 1 base and J lost 3; bases outside the gene matches: 6. This CDR3 reads CASSQGTSRVYEQYF. CDR3 coding DNA: TGTGCCAGCAGCCAAGGGACTAGTCGCGTCTACGAGCAGTACTTC.

V and J are TRBV5-1 and TRBJ2-7; D perhaps matches TRBD1 (5 bases). Trimming took off 0 bases at V and 3 bases at J, with 10 bases between the two ends. Germline V gene data show CDR1 as SGHRS and CDR2 as YFSETQ. The length of the CDR3 is 14 residues. As DNA, the CDR3 is TGCGCCAGCAGCTTGGCTGGACACCTCTACGAGCAGTACTTC. It codes for CASSLAGHLYEQYF.

J is TRBJ1-1 and V is TRBV5-6; D might be TRBD1 (6 bases). This CDR3 has 14 amino acids. Germline assignment: CDR1 SGHDT and CDR2 YYEEEE. Deletions cut 0 bases from V and 6 bases from J, with 12 bases between. CDR3 in DNA: TGTGCCAGCAGCTTGGCCCTGGGGGCTTCTGAAGCTTTCTTT. Its protein product is CASSLALGASEAFF.

The chain combines TRBV12-5 with TRBJ2-2, with D unresolved. This CDR3 region has 12 residues. Trimming pared 1 base from V and 6 bases from J, leaving 3 bases between. Germline CDR1 LGHNT, CDR2 FRNRAP. CDR3 region: CASGLESGELFF. As DNA, the CDR3 is TGTGCTAGTGGTTTGGAATCCGGGGAGCTGTTTTTT. The full variable domain, rest sourced from reference TRBV12-5 and TRBJ2-2, is DARVTQTPRHKVTEMGQEVTMRCQPILGHNTVFWYRQTMMQGLELLAYFRNRAPLDDSGMPKDRFSAEMPDATLATLKIQPSEPRDSAVYFCASGLESGELFFGEGSRLTVL.

The chain employs TRBV14 and TRBJ1-5, with 8 bases fitting TRBD1. Germline lookup yields CDR1 SGHDN and CDR2 FVKESK. This CDR3 has 17 amino acids. V trimming: 3 bases; J trimming: 0 bases; junction bases outside the gene matches: 7. The CDR3 nucleotides are TGTGCCAGCAGCCACCCGGGACAGGAATATAGCAATCAGCCCCAGCATTTT. Its translation: CASSHPGQEYSNQPQHF.

The genes are TRBV7-2 and TRBJ2-1; 8 nucleotides match TRBD2. The germline V gene has CDR1 SGHTA and CDR2 FQGNSA. The CDR3 loop spans 12 amino acids. With V trimmed by 0 bases and J by 13 bases, 2 bases remained unmatched. The CDR3 is CASSLAAGGQFF. DNA of the CDR3: TGTGCCAGCAGCTTAGCGGCGGGGGGCCAGTTCTTC.

V gene TRBV10-1 combines with J gene TRBJ2-5; D gene ambiguous. Germline assignment: CDR1 WNHNN and CDR2 SYGVQD (reference sequence). The germline V and J ends were trimmed by 5 bases and 2 bases, with 12 bases remaining between them. The CDR3 has 14 amino acids. The CDR3 sequence is CASSRGGSQETQYF. DNA for the CDR3: TGCGCCAGCAGTCGTGGTGGAAGTCAAGAGACCCAGTACTTC.

The chain recombines TRBV19 with TRBJ2-7; 9 bases are shared with TRBD2. CDR1 and CDR2 (germline): LNHDA, SQIVND (reference sequence). The CDR3 runs to 15 residues. V was clipped by 1 base and J by 6 bases; unmatched bases: 7. CDR3 coding DNA: TGTGCCAGTAGTATAGGGGCTAGCGGGATGGTCGAGCAGTACTTC. This sequence encodes CASSIGASGMVEQYF.